These 29 T cell receptor beta chains came from one sample sequenced in a study of cytomegalovirus exposure and HLA in healthy donors. PCR was performed using 60 Vbeta and 13 Jbeta primers. TCRdb keeps only in-frame clones here, not all; method: immunoSEQ multiplex PCR. The sample has some 120,000 clones; about 80% are singletons. Sequenced input: PBMCs. These receptor sequences come from a woman aged 50 to 65 in good health and CMV-seropositive.

V and J are TRBV9 and TRBJ2-3; a possible D gene is TRBD2 (5 bases). V lost 4 bases to trimming and J lost 3 bases, with 12 bases between them. Germline V gene lookup returns CDR1 SGDLS and CDR2 YYNGEE. The CDR3 sequence is 14 residues long. The CDR3 is CASSPLSGTDTQYF. DNA of the CDR3: TGTGCCAGCAGCCCCCTCAGCGGTACAGATACGCAGTATTTT.

The gene calls are TRBV7-2 and TRBJ2-6; D may be TRBD2 (7 bases). Deletions cut 5 bases from V and 0 bases from J, with 17 bases between. The CDR3 is made up of 18 amino acids. The germline V gene encodes CDR1 SGHTA and CDR2 FQGNSA. CDR3 DNA: TGTGCCAGCAGCCCTGCCAGGGGAGGGAACTCTGGGGCCAACGTCCTGACTTTC. It translates to CASSPARGGNSGANVLTF.

The chain is built from TRBV5-4 and TRBJ2-1, with D tentatively TRBD2 (6 bases). V gave up 4 bases and J gave up 7 bases, with 18 bases separating them. CDR1 and CDR2 from the germline V gene are SGHNT and YYREEE (reference sequence). The CDR3 is made up of 15 amino acids. This chain's CDR3 is CASSSRDGGRNEQFF. The DNA of the CDR3 is TGTGCCAGCAGCAGCCGGGACGGGGGACGAAATGAGCAGTTCTTC.

This clone showed up just a few times. The gene calls are TRBV25-1 and TRBJ2-7; 8 nucleotides line up with TRBD2. The germline CDR1 and CDR2 sequences are MGHDK and SYGVNS. The CDR3 covers 16 residues. Trimming cost V 6 bases and J 3 bases; bases outside gene matches: 13. DNA of the CDR3: TGTGCCAGCAGCCCCGAGAAAGCGGGAGACATCTACGAGCAGTACTTC. Its protein is CASSPEKAGDIYEQYF.

V is TRBV7-3 and J is TRBJ1-1; D unresolved. The length of the CDR3 is 16 residues. CDR1 is SGHTA, CDR2 FQGTGA, per germline. V was shortened by 5 bases and J by 0 bases, with 16 bases between the two germline ends. The CDR3: CASSARSGRVNTEAFF. The CDR3 bases are TGTGCCAGCAGCGCCAGGAGTGGGCGGGTGAACACTGAAGCTTTCTTT.

The chain joins TRBV18 to TRBJ1-1, with TRBD1 matching 7 bases. This CDR3 spans 15 amino acids. In germline, CDR1 is KGHSH, CDR2 LQKENI. Trimming took 5 bases from V and 1 from J; bases not matched to a gene: 7. The CDR3 DNA sequence: TGTGCCAGCTCATCGGAGGACAGGCAGAACACTGAAGCTTTCTTT. Residues: CASSSEDRQNTEAFF.

The rearrangement joins TRBV6-4 to TRBJ2-1, with 7 bases identical to TRBD2. Germline-derived CDR1 and CDR2 are MRHNA and SNTAGT. The CDR3 totals 15 residues. Losses at the gene ends were 2 bases for V and 5 bases for J; bases not matched to a gene: 6. The CDR3: CASSDRSGGNNEQFF. The CDR3 nucleotides read TGTGCCAGCAGTGACAGGTCGGGAGGCAACAATGAGCAGTTCTTC.

This sequence joins TRBV4-2 and TRBJ1-1; D perhaps matches TRBD1 (5 bases). This CDR3 is built from 15 residues. Germline V gene sequence: CDR1 LGHNA, CDR2 YNFKEQ. Trimming shortened V by 3 bases and J by 0 bases, and 11 bases separated the two germline ends. This chain's CDR3 is CASSQLGQVNTEAFF. The CDR3 bases are TGTGCCAGCAGCCAGCTCGGACAAGTGAACACTGAAGCTTTCTTT.

The rearrangement uses TRBV13 and TRBJ1-1; 9 bases agree with TRBD1. The trim removed 3 bases at V and 6 bases at J, leaving 8 bases unmatched. The CDR3 extends over 15 amino acids. Germline CDR1 is PRHDT and CDR2 is FYEKMQ (reference sequence). CDR3 amino acids: CASSFPGQGSPEAFF. The CDR3 DNA follows: TGTGCCAGCAGCTTTCCGGGACAGGGTTCGCCTGAAGCTTTCTTT.

The genes are TRBV11-2 and TRBJ1-1; tentatively, D is TRBD1 (5 bases). CDR1 is SGHAT, CDR2 FQNNGV, per germline. Deletions cut 0 bases from V and 8 bases from J, with 13 bases between. This CDR3 contains 14 residues. The CDR3 here is CASSLDLGGTEAFF. CDR3 sequence (DNA): TGTGCCAGCAGCTTAGATCTCGGGGGGACCGAAGCTTTCTTT. The complete variable domain, with remaining parts taken from reference TRBV11-2 and TRBJ1-1, reads EAGVAQSPRYKIIEKRQSVAFWCNPISGHATLYWYQQILGQGPKLLIQFQNNGVVDDSQLPKDRFSAERLKGVDSTLKIQPAKLEDSAVYLCASSLDLGGTEAFFGQGTRLTVV.

V and J are TRBV5-5 and TRBJ1-4; a weak D match, TRBD1 (5 bases). The V gene lost 0 bases and the J gene lost 4 bases, with 10 bases spanning the gap. From germline, CDR1 is SGHKS and CDR2 YYEKEE (reference sequence). The CDR3 has 15 residues. CDR3 nucleotide sequence: TGTGCCAGCAGCTTGGGACAGAAAGTTAATGAAAAACTGTTTTTT. Translating gives CASSLGQKVNEKLFF.

This chain joins TRBV5-6 and TRBJ1-4, with 7 bases aligning to TRBD1. V was clipped by 4 bases and J by 7 bases; unmatched bases: 10. The CDR3 contains 15 residues. The germline CDR1 and CDR2 sequences are SGHDT and YYEEEE. CDR3 sequence (DNA): TGTGCCAGCAGCCTAGCGGGACAGTTTTCTGAAAAACTGTTTTTT. It specifies CASSLAGQFSEKLFF.

This clone was seen a few times. The chain uses TRBV5-1 and TRBJ1-1; TRBD1 is a possible D gene (6 bases). Trimming took 6 bases from V and 3 from J, leaving 12 bases between them. CDR3 length: 13 residues. CDR1 is SGHRS and CDR2 is YFSETQ in the germline V gene. CDR3: CASTEGVDTEAFF. For the CDR3, the DNA is TGCGCCAGCACCGAGGGGGTGGACACTGAAGCTTTCTTT.

The chain carries TRBV13 and TRBJ2-1; 7 nucleotides align to TRBD1. The trim removed 5 bases at V and 6 bases at J, leaving 10 bases unmatched. The length of the CDR3 is 15 residues. The germline gives CDR1 PRHDT, CDR2 FYEKMQ (reference sequence). The CDR3 region is CASSRRQGQVNEQFF. For the CDR3, the DNA is TGTGCCAGCAGCCGCCGACAGGGTCAAGTCAATGAGCAGTTCTTC. Complete variable domain (other parts from reference TRBV13 and TRBJ2-1): AAGVIQSPRHLIKEKRETATLKCYPIPRHDTVYWYQQGPGQDPQFLISFYEKMQSDKGSIPDRFSAQQFSDYHSELNMSSLELGDSALYFCASSRRQGQVNEQFFGPGTRLTVL.

The chain recombines TRBV19 with TRBJ2-1; no reliable D call. The CDR3 runs 12 residues. The germline V gene has CDR1 LNHDA and CDR2 SQIVND (reference sequence). Trimming pared 3 bases from V and 6 bases from J, leaving 6 bases between. In DNA form, the CDR3 reads TGTGCCAGTAGTATTTTCGGCAATGAGCAGTTCTTC. Residues: CASSIFGNEQFF. Full variable domain (remainder filled in from reference TRBV19 and TRBJ2-1): DGGITQSPKYLFRKEGQNVTLSCEQNLNHDAMYWYRQDPGQGLRLIYYSQIVNDFQKGDIAEGYSVSREKKESFPLTVTSAQKNPTAFYLCASSIFGNEQFFGPGTRLTVL.

The chain is built from TRBV5-1 and TRBJ1-4; 7 nucleotides line up with TRBD1. The CDR3 spans 15 residues. J was trimmed by 6 bases and V by 0 bases; bases with no gene match: 5. Germline V gene lookup returns CDR1 SGHRS and CDR2 YFSETQ. CDR3 sequence reads: CASSLEGGSYEKLFF. DNA of the CDR3: TGCGCCAGCAGCTTGGAAGGGGGCTCTTATGAAAAACTGTTTTTT.

This chain links TRBV30 with TRBJ2-1, with a weak D call TRBD2 (6 bases). The germline V gene has CDR1 GTSNPN and CDR2 SVGIG (reference sequence). Deletions cut 3 bases from V and 7 bases from J, with 22 bases between. This CDR3 is 16 amino acids long. The CDR3 region has the DNA TGTGCCTGGAGCCCCGCCCCAGCGGGTAGTCGGAATGAGCAGTTCTTC. As protein: CAWSPAPAGSRNEQFF. Variable domain in full (rest from reference TRBV30 and TRBJ2-1): SQTIHQWPATLVQPVGSPLSLECTVEGTSNPNLYWYRQAAGRGLQLLFYSVGIGQISSEVPQNLSASRPQDRQFILSSKKLLLSDSGFYLCAWSPAPAGSRNEQFFGPGTRLTVL.

As to this clone: Other DNA variants within this sample encode the same CDR3. The gene calls are TRBV7-9 and TRBJ2-7, with a possible D match to TRBD1 (6 bases). Germline V gene data show CDR1 as SEHNR and CDR2 as FQNEAQ (reference sequence). Trimming removed 5 bases at V and 6 bases at J, with 14 bases between. This CDR3 spans 13 amino acids. The CDR3 spells CASSPGGDREQYF. Here the CDR3 DNA reads TGTGCCAGCAGCCCTGGGGGCGACCGCGAGCAGTACTTC. Full variable domain (remainder filled in from reference TRBV7-9 and TRBJ2-7): DTGVSQNPRHKITKRGQNVTFRCDPISEHNRLYWYRQTLGQGPEFLTYFQNEAQLEKSRLLSDRFSAERPKGSFSTLEIQRTEQGDSAMYLCASSPGGDREQYFGPGTRLTVT.

This sequence joins TRBV2 and TRBJ2-1, with D possibly being TRBD2 (5 bases). The CDR3 sequence is 14 residues long. CDR1 SNHLY and CDR2 FYNNEI come from the germline V gene. Trimming shortened V by 10 bases and J by 0 bases, and 13 bases separated the two germline ends. The CDR3 DNA is TGTGCCATCGGGGTCGCGAGCTCCTACAATGAGCAGTTCTTC. Its translation is CAIGVASSYNEQFF.

V usage is TRBV27 and J usage is TRBJ2-7; no definite D call. Germline V gives CDR1 MNHEY, CDR2 SMNVEV (reference sequence). The CDR3 extends over 13 amino acids. V was shortened by 2 bases and J by 2 bases, with 7 bases between the two germline ends. CDR3 coding DNA: TGTGCCAGCAGTTTAGGGCCGACCTACGAGCAGTACTTC. Its translation: CASSLGPTYEQYF.

CDR3 nucleotide sequence: TGTGCCAGCAGCCAACCGACAGGAGATGATAGCAATCAGCCCCAGCATTTT. It translates to CASSQPTGDDSNQPQHF. V usage is TRBV4-2 and J usage is TRBJ1-5; maybe TRBD1 (6 bases). Germline lookup yields CDR1 LGHNA and CDR2 YNFKEQ. This CDR3 is built from 17 residues. Trimming took 2 bases from V and 0 from J, leaving 14 bases between them.

The gene calls are TRBV29-1 and TRBJ1-1; TRBD1 aligns across 7 bases. With 7 bases clipped from V and 0 bases from J, the junction kept 20 bases outside the gene matches. Germline assignment: CDR1 SQVTM and CDR2 ANQGSEA. CDR3 length: 18 amino acids. CDR3 sequence (DNA): TGCAGCGGGCGTAGGACAGGCCCTCGTCCCCGGGTGAACACTGAAGCTTTCTTT. As protein: CSGRRTGPRPRVNTEAFF.

This sequence joins TRBV6-6 and TRBJ1-1; maybe TRBD1 (5 bases). V was clipped by 5 bases and J by 1 base, with 11 bases between them. The CDR3 sequence is 14 residues long. Germline V lookup: CDR1 MNHNY, CDR2 SVGAGI (reference sequence). CDR3 coding DNA: TGTGCCAGCAGTCCGCCAACAGGGAACACTGAAGCTTTCTTT. Translation gives CASSPPTGNTEAFF.

V usage is TRBV29-1 and J usage is TRBJ2-7, with 7 bases identical to TRBD2. Germline V gives CDR1 SQVTM, CDR2 ANQGSEA. The CDR3 sequence is 13 residues long. With V trimmed by 4 bases and J by 5 bases, 8 bases remained unmatched. The CDR3 nucleotides are TGCAGCGTTGGTTCGGGGGGAATGGACGAGCAGTACTTC. This gives the protein CSVGSGGMDEQYF.

The chain uses TRBV2 and TRBJ2-3; TRBD1 is a possible D gene (6 bases). CDR1 and CDR2 from the germline V gene are SNHLY and FYNNEI. The CDR3 has 13 amino acids. With 7 bases removed from V and 3 bases from J, the gap between germline ends came to 11 bases. The CDR3, as DNA: TGTGCCAGCAAGGACAGTGGAACAGATACGCAGTATTTT. Translating it yields CASKDSGTDTQYF.

The chain joins TRBV5-6 to TRBJ1-2; D might be TRBD1 (6 bases). The ends were cut back, 5 bases at V and 4 bases at J, with 18 bases in the middle. The germline V gene has CDR1 SGHDT and CDR2 YYEEEE. This CDR3 comprises 15 residues. DNA of the CDR3: TGTGCCAGCAGTCGCGTTCAGAAGGACAGCTATGGCTACACCTTC. It yields the protein CASSRVQKDSYGYTF.

The chain employs TRBV9 and TRBJ1-1; 10 positions match TRBD1. Trimming cost V 1 base and J 4 bases; bases outside gene matches: 4. Germline CDR1 SGDLS, CDR2 YYNGEE. The CDR3 covers 15 residues. The CDR3 region is CASSVMGQGSTEAFF. In DNA form, the CDR3 reads TGTGCCAGCAGCGTAATGGGACAGGGGAGCACTGAAGCTTTCTTT.

The CDR3 loop reads CASSLAGRRELNEQFF. The CDR3 nucleotides read TGTGCCAGCAGCTTGGCCGGTCGGCGGGAGCTGAATGAGCAGTTCTTC. The chain combines TRBV5-4 with TRBJ2-1, with 7 bases matching TRBD2. J lost 7 bases, V lost 0 bases, and 10 bases had no gene match. Germline CDR1 SGHNT, CDR2 YYREEE (reference sequence). The CDR3 loop spans 16 amino acids. Based on the CDR3 plus reference TRBV5-4 and TRBJ2-1, the full variable domain is ETGVTQSPTHLIKTRGQQVTLRCSSQSGHNTVSWYQQALGQGPQFIFQYYREEENGRGNFPPRFSGLQFPNYSSELNVNALELDDSALYLCASSLAGRRELNEQFFGPGTRLTVL.

The genes are TRBV13 and TRBJ2-7; TRBD1 aligns across 9 bases. The germline V gene encodes CDR1 PRHDT and CDR2 FYEKMQ (reference sequence). The CDR3 is 17 residues long. V shed 0 bases, J shed 5 bases, and the junction held 11 bases outside the gene matches. The CDR3 reads CASSLGHPGQGFNEQYF. As DNA, the CDR3 is TGTGCCAGCAGCTTAGGCCATCCGGGACAGGGTTTCAACGAGCAGTACTTC. The whole variable domain, remainder taken from reference TRBV13 and TRBJ2-7, is AAGVIQSPRHLIKEKRETATLKCYPIPRHDTVYWYQQGPGQDPQFLISFYEKMQSDKGSIPDRFSAQQFSDYHSELNMSSLELGDSALYFCASSLGHPGQGFNEQYFGPGTRLTVT.